The rows below give T cell receptor beta chains drawn from one sample of a study of shared clonotypes between healthy human individuals. The table came from immunoSEQ multiplex PCR; TCRdb's copy has only in-frame clones and leaves some out. The sample has about 2.2 million clones, 93% seen once; the top ten hold about 1.5%. Sequencing was performed on naive CD8+ T cells from PBMCs. The receptors here all came from a man between 18 and 35 years old in good health. Some clones in this sample may be carry-over from other donors' samples. Each CDR3 is given with its conserved first and last residue. Each record gives: clone size, V gene, D gene, J gene, CDR3 protein, CDR3 DNA. A D gene is named only where the DNA matches it firmly. Clone sizes are given selectively: once, few, many, or a class where the clone is expanded.

NA	TRBV7-9	NA	TRBJ2-5	CASSPYPVSNF	TGTGCCAGCAGCCCCTACCCGGTCAGCAACTTC
NA	TRBV27	TRBD1	TRBJ1-1	CASSLNGQGGMNTEAFF	TGTGCCAGCAGTCTCAACGGACAGGGAGGAATGAACACTGAAGCTTTCTTT
NA	TRBV28	TRBD1	TRBJ1-4	CASSLLTGGGEKLFF	TGTGCCAGCAGTTTATTAACAGGGGGGGGTGAAAAACTGTTTTTT
NA	TRBV25-1	NA	TRBJ2-1	CASSDHGGVEQFF	TGTGCCAGCAGTGATCACGGAGGGGTAGAGCAGTTCTTC
NA	TRBV27	NA	TRBJ1-5	CASSWGGNQPQHF	TGTGCCAGCAGTTGGGGAGGGAATCAGCCCCAGCATTTT
NA	TRBV27	NA	TRBJ2-7	CASRQHRAPIAEQYF	TGTGCCAGCAGGCAACACCGGGCCCCTATCGCCGAGCAGTACTTC
NA	TRBV4-3	NA	TRBJ2-7	CASSPDRSSSYEQYF	TGCGCCAGCAGTCCCGACAGGTCGAGCTCCTACGAGCAGTACTTC
NA	TRBV25-1	NA	TRBJ2-5	CASADLVTQETQYF	TGTGCCAGTGCGGACCTAGTAACCCAAGAGACCCAGTACTTC
NA	TRBV27	TRBD1	TRBJ2-1	CASSQLNRGLYNEQFF	TGTGCCAGCTCTCAACTCAACAGGGGGCTCTACAATGAGCAGTTCTTC
NA	TRBV27	TRBD2	TRBJ2-1	CASSLVLAGAEQFF	TGTGCCAGCAGTTTGGTGCTAGCGGGAGCTGAGCAGTTCTTC
NA	TRBV7-9	TRBD2	TRBJ2-1	CASSPGTSGRVEQFF	TGTGCCAGCAGTCCCGGGACTAGCGGGAGAGTTGAGCAGTTCTTC
NA	TRBV5-1	NA	TRBJ2-7	CASSFGSRYEQYF	TGCGCCAGCAGCTTTGGATCGAGGTACGAGCAGTACTTC
NA	TRBV7-3	TRBD2	TRBJ2-5	CASSLTAGGPEETQYF	TGTGCCAGCAGCTTGACAGCGGGAGGGCCGGAGGAGACCCAGTACTTC
NA	TRBV19	NA	TRBJ2-2	CASSLAHTGELFF	TGTGCCAGTAGCCTCGCGCACACCGGGGAGCTGTTTTTT
few	TRBV19	TRBD2	TRBJ2-7	CASSPRTSGYYEQYF	TGTGCCAGTAGCCCGAGGACTAGCGGCTACTACGAGCAGTACTTC
once	TRBV6-6	NA	TRBJ1-1	CATTDDGGNEAFF	TGTGCCACCACCGATGATGGAGGAAACGAAGCTTTCTTT
NA	TRBV19	NA	TRBJ2-1	CASSIAAAAGNEQFF	TGTGCCAGTAGTATAGCGGCCGCAGCCGGGAATGAGCAGTTCTTC
NA	TRBV4-2	NA	TRBJ2-1	CASSPGVLRSNDEQFF	TGTGCCAGCAGCCCAGGAGTTCTTCGCTCTAACGATGAGCAGTTCTTC
NA	TRBV6-5	TRBD1	TRBJ2-5	CASSGTGGPQETQYF	TGTGCCAGCAGTGGAACAGGGGGCCCTCAAGAGACCCAGTACTTC
NA	TRBV6-5	NA	TRBJ2-5	CASRPTDLGAETQYF	TGTGCCAGCAGACCCACAGACCTGGGGGCGGAGACCCAGTACTTC
once	TRBV27	NA	TRBJ2-7	CASSLAGAYEQYF	TGTGCCAGCAGTTTAGCGGGCGCCTACGAGCAGTACTTC
NA	TRBV7-9	NA	TRBJ1-2	CASSPGGANYGYTF	TGTGCCAGCAGCCCTGGCGGGGCTAACTATGGCTACACCTTC
NA	TRBV29-1	NA	TRBJ1-1	CSVAQGFGTEAFF	TGCAGCGTTGCACAGGGTTTTGGCACTGAAGCTTTCTTT
NA	TRBV9	TRBD2	TRBJ2-1	CASSVAGGVNEQFF	TGTGCCAGCAGCGTAGCGGGAGGGGTCAATGAGCAGTTCTTC
NA	TRBV7-9	NA	TRBJ2-5	CASSRRGDQETQYF	TGTGCCAGCAGCCGAAGGGGGGACCAAGAGACCCAGTACTTC
NA	TRBV14	TRBD1	TRBJ1-1	CASRGDREENTEAFF	TGTGCCAGCAGAGGGGACAGGGAGGAGAACACTGAAGCTTTCTTT
NA	TRBV27	NA	TRBJ2-2	CASSLLGGFEAGELFF	TGTGCCAGCAGTCTGCTGGGTGGATTCGAGGCCGGGGAGCTGTTTTTT
once	TRBV7-7	TRBD1	TRBJ2-5	CASSSQGGPETQYF	TGTGCCAGCAGCTCCCAAGGGGGCCCAGAGACCCAGTACTTC
NA	TRBV2	NA	TRBJ1-4	CASSDIGPNEKLFF	TGTGCCAGCAGTGATATCGGACCGAATGAAAAACTGTTTTTT
NA	TRBV5-4	TRBD1	TRBJ1-1	CASSSGTGAAFF	TGTGCCAGCAGCTCCGGGACAGGGGCGGCTTTCTTT
NA	TRBV9	NA	TRBJ2-2	CASSGSGSANTGELFF	TGTGCCAGCAGCGGCAGCGGCAGTGCGAACACCGGGGAGCTGTTTTTT
once	TRBV7-9	TRBD2	TRBJ2-3	CASSLDREGPDTQYF	TGTGCCAGCAGCTTAGACCGGGAGGGACCAGATACGCAGTATTTT
NA	TRBV28	NA	TRBJ2-6	CASSFYISGANVLTF	TGTGCCAGCAGTTTTTATATCTCTGGGGCCAACGTCCTGACTTTC
NA	TRBV28	TRBD1	TRBJ1-1	CASRIQGDTEAFF	TGTGCCAGCAGGATACAGGGGGACACTGAAGCTTTCTTT
NA	TRBV6-1	NA	TRBJ2-7	CASSEVVGWDEQYF	TGTGCCAGCAGTGAAGTTGTGGGATGGGACGAGCAGTACTTC
NA	TRBV21-1	NA	TRBJ2-7	CASSHNTEAAYEQYF	TGTGCCAGCAGCCATAATACCGAGGCCGCCTACGAGCAGTACTTC
NA	TRBV2	NA	TRBJ2-7	CASREGGTPYEQYF	TGTGCCAGCAGGGAGGGGGGGACACCTTACGAGCAGTACTTC
NA	TRBV6-1	NA	TRBJ1-5	CASRAPGQNQPQHF	TGTGCCAGCAGGGCTCCGGGACAAAATCAGCCCCAGCATTTT
NA	TRBV27	NA	TRBJ2-1	CASSLTRGNEQFF	TGTGCCAGCAGTTTGACCCGGGGCAATGAGCAGTTCTTC
NA	TRBV13	NA	TRBJ2-7	CASSPPGRRSDEQYF	TGTGCCAGCAGCCCTCCGGGACGGCGAAGCGACGAGCAGTACTTC